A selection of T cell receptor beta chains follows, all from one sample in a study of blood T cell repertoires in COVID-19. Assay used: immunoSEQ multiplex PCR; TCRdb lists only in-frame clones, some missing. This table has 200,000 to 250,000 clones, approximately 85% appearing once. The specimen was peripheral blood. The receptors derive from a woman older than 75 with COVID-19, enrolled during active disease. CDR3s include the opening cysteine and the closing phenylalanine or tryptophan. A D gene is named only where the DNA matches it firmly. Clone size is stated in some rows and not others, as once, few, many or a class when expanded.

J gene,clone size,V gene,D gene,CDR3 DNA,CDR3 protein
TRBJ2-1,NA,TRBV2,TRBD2,TGTGCCAGCAGGGCGAGACTAGCGGGGTTAAATGAGCAGTTCTTC,CASRARLAGLNEQFF
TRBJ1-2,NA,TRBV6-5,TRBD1,TGTGCCAGCAGACTAGGGACAGGGGGCGGCTACACCTTC,CASRLGTGGGYTF
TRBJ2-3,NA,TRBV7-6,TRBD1,TGTGCCAGCAGCCCACAGGGGGTTGTATCAGATACGCAGTATTTT,CASSPQGVVSDTQYF
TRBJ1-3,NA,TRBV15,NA,TGTGCCACCAGCAGAGCCCCGGGGAGGGGATCTGGAAACACCATATATTTT,CATSRAPGRGSGNTIYF
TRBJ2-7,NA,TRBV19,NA,TGTGCCAGCCGCCCGACAGGACGATCCTACGAGCAGTACTTC,CASRPTGRSYEQYF
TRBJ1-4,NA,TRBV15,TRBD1,TGTGCCACCAACGCTTTGACAGGGCAGACTAATGAAAAACTGTTTTTT,CATNALTGQTNEKLFF
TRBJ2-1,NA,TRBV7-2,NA,TGTGCCAGCCGACTAACAGGCAGGGGGGAGAGTGAGCAGTTCTTC,CASRLTGRGESEQFF
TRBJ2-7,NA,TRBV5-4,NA,TGTGCCAGCAGCTCGGGGGGCTGGCAGGGGACTGGAGAGCAGTACTTC,CASSSGGWQGTGEQYF
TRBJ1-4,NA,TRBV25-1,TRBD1,TGTGCCAGCACCGAAACCGGGAACAGGGGGCGGGAAAAACTGTTTTTT,CASTETGNRGREKLFF
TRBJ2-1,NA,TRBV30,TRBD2,TGTGCCTGGAGTCCCCTCGGGCGGGGGGGCAATGAGCAGTTCTTC,CAWSPLGRGGNEQFF
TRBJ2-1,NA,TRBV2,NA,TGTGCCAGCTCGTACTTAGGCGGATCCTACAATGAGCAGTTCTTC,CASSYLGGSYNEQFF
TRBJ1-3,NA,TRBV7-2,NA,TGTGCCAGCAGCTTAGCGGCAGGGGCTGGAAACACCATATATTTT,CASSLAAGAGNTIYF
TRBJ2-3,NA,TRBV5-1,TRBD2,TGCGCCAGCAGCTTGGCCTGGGTAGCGGGGGCGACCACAGATACGCAGTATTTT,CASSLAWVAGATTDTQYF
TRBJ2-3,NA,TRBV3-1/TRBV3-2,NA,TGTGCCAGCAGCCAAGAGCACCGAGGTACGCAGTATTTT,CASSQEHRGTQYF
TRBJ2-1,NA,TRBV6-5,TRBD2,TGTGCCAGCACGACTAGCGGGGGGTCTTGGAATGAGCAGTTCTTC,CASTTSGGSWNEQFF
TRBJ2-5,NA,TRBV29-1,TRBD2,TGCAGCTCGTCCTCGGGGGGTTTAGAGACCCAGTACTTC,CSSSSGGLETQYF
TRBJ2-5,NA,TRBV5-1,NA,TGCGCCAGCAGCTTGGGGAGCCAGGGTGTGGCCCAGTACTTC,CASSLGSQGVAQYF
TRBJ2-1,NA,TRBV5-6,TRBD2,TGTGCCAGCAGCTTGGTTGCGAGCGGGGGCCCGAGCTCCTACAATGAGCAGTTCTTC,CASSLVASGGPSSYNEQFF
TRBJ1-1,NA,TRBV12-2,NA,TGTGCAAGTCGCTTAGGTGCGCCTATGAACACTGAAGCTTTCTTT,CASRLGAPMNTEAFF
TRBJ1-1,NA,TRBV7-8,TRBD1,TGTGCCACCCAGGGGGGGACAGGGGGCTTAACTGAAGCTTTCTTT,CATQGGTGGLTEAFF
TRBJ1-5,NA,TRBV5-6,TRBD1,TGTGCCAGCAGCTTACAGGGGAATCAGCCCCAGCATTTT,CASSLQGNQPQHF
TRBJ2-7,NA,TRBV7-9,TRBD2,TGTGCCAGCTTGAGCGGGGGTCCTCTCTACGAGCAGTACTTC,CASLSGGPLYEQYF
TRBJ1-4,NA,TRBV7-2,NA,TGTGCCAGCAGCGTATACAGGAATGAAAAACTGTTTTTT,CASSVYRNEKLFF
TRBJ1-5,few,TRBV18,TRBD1,TGTGCCAGCTCAAAGCTTCAGGGGGATCAGCCCCAGCATTTT,CASSKLQGDQPQHF
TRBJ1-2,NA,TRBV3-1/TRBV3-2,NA,TGTGCCAGCAGCCAACAGGGGCGACTTGAAAATGGCTACACCTTC,CASSQQGRLENGYTF
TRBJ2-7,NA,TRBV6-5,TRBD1,TGTGCCAGCAGGGGACAGGGATCCTACGAGCAGTACTTC,CASRGQGSYEQYF
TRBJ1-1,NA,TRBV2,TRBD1,TGTGCCAGCAGGGACAGGTTAGGGGGGCATAGTGAAGCTTTCTTT,CASRDRLGGHSEAFF
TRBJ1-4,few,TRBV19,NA,TGTGCCAGTAGTATGGGGGGAGTAGCATTCGTTACCGAAAAACTGTTTTTT,CASSMGGVAFVTEKLFF
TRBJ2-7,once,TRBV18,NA,TGTGCCAGCTCACCCCAGGGTCCCTACGAGCAGTACTTC,CASSPQGPYEQYF
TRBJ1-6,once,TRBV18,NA,TGTGCCAGCTCACCTCTTGAAACCCAGGGGCTCTATTCACCCCTCCACTTT,CASSPLETQGLYSPLHF
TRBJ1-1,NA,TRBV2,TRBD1,TGTGCCAGCAGTGTCCGGACAGGGAACACTGAAGCTTTCTTT,CASSVRTGNTEAFF
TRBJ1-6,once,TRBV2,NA,TGTGCCAGCAAGTTCGAGGAGACCTTCTATTCACCCCTCCACTTT,CASKFEETFYSPLHF
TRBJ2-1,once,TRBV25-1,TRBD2,TGTGCCAGCAGTGATCGAAGGCGGGGGAATGAGCAGTTCTTC,CASSDRRRGNEQFF
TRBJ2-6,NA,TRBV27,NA,TGTGCCAGCAGTCCCCTCTCTGGGGCCAACGTCCTGACTTTC,CASSPLSGANVLTF
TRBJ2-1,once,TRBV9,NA,TGTGCCAGCAGCGTATCAGGGATGTCCGGTGAGCAGTTCTTC,CASSVSGMSGEQFF
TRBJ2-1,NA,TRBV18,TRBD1,TGTGCCAGCTCACTGGGACAGGGGTTCTACAATGAGCAGTTCTTC,CASSLGQGFYNEQFF
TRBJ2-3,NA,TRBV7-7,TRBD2,TGTGCTAGCAGCCTGACTAGCGTGCGCACAGATACGCAGTATTTT,CASSLTSVRTDTQYF
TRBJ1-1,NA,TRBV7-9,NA,TGTGCCAGCAGCCCACAGGGTGGAAACACTGAAGCTTTCTTT,CASSPQGGNTEAFF
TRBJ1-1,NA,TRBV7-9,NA,TGTGCCAGCAGCCTAACGGGAGGGATGAGGGCTGAAGCTTTCTTT,CASSLTGGMRAEAFF
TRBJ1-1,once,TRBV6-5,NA,TGTGCCAGCAGTTACTCTGGCGGTGAAGCTTTCTTT,CASSYSGGEAFF
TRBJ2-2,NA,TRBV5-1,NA,TGCGCCAGCAGCTTCGAAGGACTTAACACCGGGGAGCTGTTTTTT,CASSFEGLNTGELFF
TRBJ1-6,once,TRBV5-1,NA,TGCGCCAGCAGAAGTGGGAGACCTGATTCACCCCTCCACTTT,CASRSGRPDSPLHF
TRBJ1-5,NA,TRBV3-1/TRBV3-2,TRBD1,TGTGCCAGCAGCCAAGGGCGGGACAGTAACTATAGCAATCAGCCCCAGCATTTT,CASSQGRDSNYSNQPQHF
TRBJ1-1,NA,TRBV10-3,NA,TGTGCCATCAGTGACCGGACAGACACTGAAGCTTTCTTT,CAISDRTDTEAFF
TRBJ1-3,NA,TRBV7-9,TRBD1,TGTGCCAGCAGCCCAGGGGGCCTAACAGGAAACACCATATATTTT,CASSPGGLTGNTIYF